Given below is one T cell receptor (beta chain) in context. The assay was immunoSEQ multiplex PCR, and TCRdb's table has in-frame clones only and misses some. Found here are about 480,000 clones, roughly 85% of them singletons; the top ten hold under 2%. Germline V gene sequence: CDR1 SGHAT, CDR2 FQNNGV. V was cut by 0 bases and J by 4 bases, with 16 bases left in between. The CDR3 is 17 amino acids. The data are from a study of blood T cell repertoires in COVID-19. The sequence was obtained from a woman aged 18-29 years with acute COVID-19. Sequencing input: PBMCs or T cells enriched from blood (not recorded which). The chain couples TRBV11-2 to TRBJ1-5; maybe TRBD1 (5 bases). DNA for the CDR3: TGTGCCAGCAGCTTAGATTTTAGGCAGGGTGGTAATCAGCCCCAGCATTTT. The encoded protein is CASSLDFRQGGNQPQHF. The full variable domain, completed using reference TRBV11-2 and TRBJ1-5, is EAGVAQSPRYKIIEKRQSVAFWCNPISGHATLYWYQQILGQGPKLLIQFQNNGVVDDSQLPKDRFSAERLKGVDSTLKIQPAKLEDSAVYLCASSLDFRQGGNQPQHFGDGTRLSIL.